Listed below are T cell receptor beta chains from one sample, sequenced in a study of blood T cells in healthy people across ages. MiXCR, run by TCRdb on the 5' RACE reads, gives a single entry per CDR3 protein. The sample consists of more than 650,000 distinct CDR3 sequences, about 55% of them appearing once. Specimen: blood. All receptors derive from an elderly man in good health. The CDR3 runs from the conserved cysteine through the conserved F or W. Fields, in order: CDR3 protein, CDR3 DNA, D gene, V gene, J gene, clone size. D genes are given only for firm matches. Not all rows give a size; the values are once, few, many and, for expanded clones, a class.

CSVQGVGEKLFF	TGCAGCGTACAGGGGGTTGGGGAAAAACTGTTTTTT	TRBD1	TRBV29-1	TRBJ1-4	.
CASSYQTSGRYNEQFF	TGCGCCAGCAGCTACCAGACTAGCGGAAGGTACAATGAGCAGTTCTTC	TRBD2	TRBV5-1	TRBJ2-1	.
CAIMRGAQYF	TGTGCCATCATGCGGGGGGCCCAGTACTTC	TRBD2	TRBV10-3	TRBJ2-7	.
CSVWREGLGEQFF	TGCAGCGTTTGGCGGGAGGGCCTGGGTGAGCAGTTCTTC	TRBD2	TRBV29-1	TRBJ2-1	.
CASSQTGLANYGYTF	TGTGCCAGCAGCCAGACAGGTTTGGCTAACTATGGCTACACCTTC	.	TRBV7-2	TRBJ1-2	few
CASSLGVIYGYTF	TGTGCCAGCAGCTTAGGGGTCATATATGGCTACACCTTC	.	TRBV7-9	TRBJ1-2	.
CASSRRAGGPDTQYF	TGTGCCAGCAGCCGACGGGCGGGAGGCCCAGATACGCAGTATTTT	TRBD2	TRBV7-3	TRBJ2-3	.
CASQGAEQFF	TGTGCCAGCCAGGGGGCTGAGCAGTTCTTC	TRBD1	TRBV7-8	TRBJ2-1	.
CASSLGGPEDEQFF	TGTGCCAGCAGCTTAGGAGGGCCCGAAGATGAGCAGTTCTTC	.	TRBV11-3	TRBJ2-1	.
CAWSRGSVLFF	TGTGCCTGGAGTCGTGGCTCCGTGCTGTTTTTT	.	TRBV30	TRBJ2-2	few
CASSPKGLAGVYEQYF	TGTGCCAGCAGTCCAAAGGGACTAGCGGGAGTATACGAGCAGTACTTC	TRBD2	TRBV27	TRBJ2-7	.
CSVDRENIQYF	TGCAGCGTTGATAGGGAAAACATTCAGTACTTC	.	TRBV29-1	TRBJ2-4	few
CASSPRQVIVVETQYF	TGTGCCAGCAGTCCCCGACAGGTGATAGTCGTCGAGACCCAGTACTTC	.	TRBV28	TRBJ2-5	.
CASRDRAGNQPQHF	TGTGCCAGCAGAGACAGAGCTGGCAATCAGCCCCAGCATTTT	.	TRBV2	TRBJ1-5	.
CSARVQSPPYGYTF	TGCAGTGCTAGAGTCCAATCGCCCCCCTATGGCTACACCTTC	.	TRBV20-1	TRBJ1-2	few
CASSRGGGYEQYF	TGTGCCAGCTCTCGAGGAGGGGGCTACGAGCAGTACTTC	.	TRBV25-1	TRBJ2-7	few
CASSLGQGAGGYTF	TGTGCCAGCAGCCTGGGACAGGGCGCTGGCGGCTACACCTTC	TRBD1	TRBV14	TRBJ1-2	many
CASSAGPGVGYGYTF	TGCGCCAGCAGCGCGGGACCAGGGGTAGGGTATGGCTACACCTTC	.	TRBV5-1	TRBJ1-2	.
CASRLDSKNIQYF	TGTGCCAGCAGACTGGACAGCAAAAACATTCAGTACTTC	.	TRBV7-2	TRBJ2-4	few
CASREGGYNQPQHF	TGTGCCAGCAGGGAGGGGGGATACAATCAGCCCCAGCATTTT	.	TRBV27	TRBJ1-5	.
CASSSPGQDGGYGYTF	TGTGCCAGCAGCTCACCGGGACAGGACGGGGGCTATGGCTACACCTTC	TRBD1	TRBV28	TRBJ1-2	.
CASSLRTKRGYNEQFF	TGTGCCAGCAGTCTACGGACTAAGCGGGGCTACAATGAGCAGTTCTTC	TRBD2	TRBV12-3/TRBV12-4	TRBJ2-1	.
CASSPDRGQVGANVLTF	TGTGCCAGCAGCCCGGACAGGGGGCAGGTTGGGGCCAACGTCCTGACTTTC	TRBD1	TRBV3-1	TRBJ2-6	.
CASSLGPTGFYGYTF	TGTGCCAGCAGCCTGGGACCGACAGGATTCTATGGCTACACCTTC	.	TRBV14	TRBJ1-2	.
CASSRGEQGREQYF	TGTGCCAGCAGCCGAGGGGAGCAGGGACGGGAGCAGTACTTC	.	TRBV9	TRBJ2-7	.
CASRGDGRPPYEQYF	TGTGCCAGCAGGGGCGACGGAAGGCCCCCCTACGAGCAGTACTTC	.	TRBV6-1	TRBJ2-7	.
CSAMTSGQSYNEQYF	TGCAGCGCTATGACTAGCGGGCAATCCTACAATGAGCAGTACTTC	TRBD2	TRBV29-1	TRBJ2-7	.